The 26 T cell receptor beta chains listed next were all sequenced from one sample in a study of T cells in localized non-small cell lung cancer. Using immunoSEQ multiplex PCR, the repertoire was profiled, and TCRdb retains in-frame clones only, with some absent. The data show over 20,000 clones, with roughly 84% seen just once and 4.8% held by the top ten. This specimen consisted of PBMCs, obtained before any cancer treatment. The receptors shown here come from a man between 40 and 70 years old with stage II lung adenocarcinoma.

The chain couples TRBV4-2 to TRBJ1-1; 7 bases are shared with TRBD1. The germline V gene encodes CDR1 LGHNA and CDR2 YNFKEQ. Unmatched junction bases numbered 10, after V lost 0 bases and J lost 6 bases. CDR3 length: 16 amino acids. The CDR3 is CASSQDGDRQGAEAFF. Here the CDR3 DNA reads TGTGCCAGCAGCCAAGACGGTGACAGACAGGGCGCTGAAGCTTTCTTT.

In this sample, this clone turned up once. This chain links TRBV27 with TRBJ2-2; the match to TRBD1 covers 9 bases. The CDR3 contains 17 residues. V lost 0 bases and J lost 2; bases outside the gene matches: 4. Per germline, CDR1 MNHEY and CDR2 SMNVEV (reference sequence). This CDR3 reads CASSLSPGQGNTGELFF. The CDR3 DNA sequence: TGTGCCAGCAGTTTATCCCCGGGACAGGGAAACACCGGGGAGCTGTTTTTT.

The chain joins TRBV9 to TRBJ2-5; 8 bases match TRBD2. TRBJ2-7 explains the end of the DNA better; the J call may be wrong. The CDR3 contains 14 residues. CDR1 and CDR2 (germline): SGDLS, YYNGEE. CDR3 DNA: TGTGCCAGCAGCTCCGGGGGGGCCTCGATCGAGCAGTACTTC. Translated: CASSSGGASIEQYF.

The CDR3 DNA sequence: TGTGCCTGGAGTGTTTCGGGTGAGGGGCCCCAGCATTTT. Its protein product is CAWSVSGEGPQHF. This rearrangement joins TRBV30 to TRBJ1-5; D is unresolved. The germline V gene encodes CDR1 GTSNPN and CDR2 SVGIG (reference sequence). Between the trimmed V and J ends, which lost 0 bases and 9 bases, there was a span of 12 bases. The CDR3 consists of 13 residues. Filled out from reference TRBV30 and TRBJ1-5, the complete variable domain reads SQTIHQWPATLVQPVGSPLSLECTVEGTSNPNLYWYRQAAGRGLQLLFYSVGIGQISSEVPQNLSASRPQDRQFILSSKKLLLSDSGFYLCAWSVSGEGPQHFGDGTRLSIL.

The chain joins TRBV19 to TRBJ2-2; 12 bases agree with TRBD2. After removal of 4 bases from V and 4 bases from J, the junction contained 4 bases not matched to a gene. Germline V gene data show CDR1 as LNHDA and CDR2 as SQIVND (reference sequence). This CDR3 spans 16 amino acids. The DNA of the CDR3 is TGTGCCAGTAGTAGACTAGCGGGAGAAAGCACCGGGGAGCTGTTTTTT. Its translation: CASSRLAGESTGELFF.

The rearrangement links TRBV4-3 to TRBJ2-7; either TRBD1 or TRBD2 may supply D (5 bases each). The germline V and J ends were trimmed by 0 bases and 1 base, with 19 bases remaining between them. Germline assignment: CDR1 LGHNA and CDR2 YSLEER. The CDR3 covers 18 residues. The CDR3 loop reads CASSQDLRPSGTSYEQYF. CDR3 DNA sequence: TGCGCCAGCAGCCAAGATCTTCGCCCCTCCGGGACGTCCTACGAGCAGTACTTC.

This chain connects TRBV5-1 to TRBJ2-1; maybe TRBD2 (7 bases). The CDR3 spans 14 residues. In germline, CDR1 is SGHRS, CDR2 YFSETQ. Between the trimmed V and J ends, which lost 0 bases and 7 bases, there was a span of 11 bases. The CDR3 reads CASSLVAGANEQFF. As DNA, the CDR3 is TGCGCCAGCAGCTTGGTTGCGGGGGCAAATGAGCAGTTCTTC. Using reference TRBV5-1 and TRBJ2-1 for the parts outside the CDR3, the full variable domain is KAGVTQTPRYLIKTRGQQVTLSCSPISGHRSVSWYQQTPGQGLQFLFEYFSETQRNKGNFPGRFSGRQFSNSRSEMNVSTLELGDSALYLCASSLVAGANEQFFGPGTRLTVL.

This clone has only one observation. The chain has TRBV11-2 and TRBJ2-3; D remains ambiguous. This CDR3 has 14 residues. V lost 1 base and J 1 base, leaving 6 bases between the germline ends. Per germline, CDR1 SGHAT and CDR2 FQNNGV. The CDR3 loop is CASSLGIGTDTQYF. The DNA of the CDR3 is TGTGCCAGCAGCTTAGGGATCGGCACAGATACGCAGTATTTT.

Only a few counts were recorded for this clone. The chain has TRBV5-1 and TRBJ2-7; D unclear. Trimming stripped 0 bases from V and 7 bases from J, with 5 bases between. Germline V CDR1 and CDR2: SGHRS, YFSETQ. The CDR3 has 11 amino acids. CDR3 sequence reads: CASSLGQEQYF. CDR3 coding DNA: TGCGCCAGCAGCTTGGGGCAGGAGCAGTACTTC. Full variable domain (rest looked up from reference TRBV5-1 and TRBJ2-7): KAGVTQTPRYLIKTRGQQVTLSCSPISGHRSVSWYQQTPGQGLQFLFEYFSETQRNKGNFPGRFSGRQFSNSRSEMNVSTLELGDSALYLCASSLGQEQYFGPGTRLTVT.

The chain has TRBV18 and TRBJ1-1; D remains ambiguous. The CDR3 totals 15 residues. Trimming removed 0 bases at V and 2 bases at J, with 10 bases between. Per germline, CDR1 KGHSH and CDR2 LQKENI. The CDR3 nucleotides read TGTGCCAGCTCACCACCGCTGAATAGTAACACTGAAGCTTTCTTT. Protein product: CASSPPLNSNTEAFF.

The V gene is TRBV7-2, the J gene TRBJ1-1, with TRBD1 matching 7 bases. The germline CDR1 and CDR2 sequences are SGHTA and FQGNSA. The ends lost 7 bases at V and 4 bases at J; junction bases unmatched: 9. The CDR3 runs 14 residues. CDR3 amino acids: CASTGQAGSTEAFF. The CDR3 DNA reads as TGTGCCAGCACCGGACAGGCCGGGAGCACTGAAGCTTTCTTT. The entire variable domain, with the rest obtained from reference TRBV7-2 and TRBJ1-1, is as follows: GAGVSQSPSNKVTEKGKDVELRCDPISGHTALYWYRQSLGQGLEFLIYFQGNSAPDKSGLPSDRFSAERTGGSVSTLTIQRTQQEDSAVYLCASTGQAGSTEAFFGQGTRLTVV.

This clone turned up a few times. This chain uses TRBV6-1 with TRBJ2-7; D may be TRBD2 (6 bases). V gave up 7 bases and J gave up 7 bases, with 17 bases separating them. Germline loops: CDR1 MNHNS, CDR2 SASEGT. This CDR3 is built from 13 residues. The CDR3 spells CASILGTPGEQYF. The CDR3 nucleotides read TGTGCCAGCATTCTCGGGACTCCCGGGGAGCAGTACTTC.

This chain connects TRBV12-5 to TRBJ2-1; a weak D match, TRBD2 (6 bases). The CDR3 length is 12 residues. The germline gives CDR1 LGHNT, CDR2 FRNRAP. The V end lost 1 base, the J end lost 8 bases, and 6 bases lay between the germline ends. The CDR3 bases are TGTGCTAGTGGTTTGGGGGGGGATGAGCAGTTCTTC. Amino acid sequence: CASGLGGDEQFF.

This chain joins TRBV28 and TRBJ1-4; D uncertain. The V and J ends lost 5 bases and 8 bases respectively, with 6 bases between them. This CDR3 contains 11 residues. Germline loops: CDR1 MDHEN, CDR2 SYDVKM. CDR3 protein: CASSGREKLFF. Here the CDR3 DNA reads TGTGCCAGCAGTGGAAGGGAAAAACTGTTTTTT.

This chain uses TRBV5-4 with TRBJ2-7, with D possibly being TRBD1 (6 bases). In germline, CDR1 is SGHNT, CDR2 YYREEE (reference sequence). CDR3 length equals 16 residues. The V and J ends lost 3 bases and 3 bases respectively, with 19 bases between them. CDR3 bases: TGTGCCAGCAGCTCCAGGGGTTTTTCCGACTACTACGAGCAGTACTTC. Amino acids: CASSSRGFSDYYEQYF. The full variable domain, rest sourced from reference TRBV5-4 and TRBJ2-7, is ETGVTQSPTHLIKTRGQQVTLRCSSQSGHNTVSWYQQALGQGPQFIFQYYREEENGRGNFPPRFSGLQFPNYSSELNVNALELDDSALYLCASSSRGFSDYYEQYFGPGTRLTVT.

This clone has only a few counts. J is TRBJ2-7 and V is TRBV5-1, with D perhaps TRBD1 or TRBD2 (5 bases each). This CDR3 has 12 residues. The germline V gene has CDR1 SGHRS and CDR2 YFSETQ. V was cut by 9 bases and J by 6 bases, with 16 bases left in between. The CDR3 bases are TGCGCCACCGAAGGGGACGAGGTCGAGCAGTACTTC. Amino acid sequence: CATEGDEVEQYF.

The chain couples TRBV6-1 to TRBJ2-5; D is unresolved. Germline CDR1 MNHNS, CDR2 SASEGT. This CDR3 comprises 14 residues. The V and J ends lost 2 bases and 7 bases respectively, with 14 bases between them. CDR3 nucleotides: TGTGCCAGCAGTGAAATGTGGGATCGTGGGACCCAGTACTTC. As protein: CASSEMWDRGTQYF.

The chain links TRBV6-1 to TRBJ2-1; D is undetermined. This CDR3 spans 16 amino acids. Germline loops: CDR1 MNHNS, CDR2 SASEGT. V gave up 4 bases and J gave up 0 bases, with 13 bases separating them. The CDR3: CASSVSRMSSYNEQFF. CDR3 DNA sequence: TGTGCCAGCAGTGTTAGTAGGATGAGCTCCTACAATGAGCAGTTCTTC.

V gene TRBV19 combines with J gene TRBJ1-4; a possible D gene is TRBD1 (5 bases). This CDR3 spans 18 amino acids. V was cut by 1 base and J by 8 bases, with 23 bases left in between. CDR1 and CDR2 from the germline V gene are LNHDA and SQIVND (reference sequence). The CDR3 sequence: CASSIVSGTPNLGEKLFF. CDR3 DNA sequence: TGTGCCAGTAGTATAGTTTCTGGGACCCCCAATCTCGGCGAAAAACTGTTTTTT.

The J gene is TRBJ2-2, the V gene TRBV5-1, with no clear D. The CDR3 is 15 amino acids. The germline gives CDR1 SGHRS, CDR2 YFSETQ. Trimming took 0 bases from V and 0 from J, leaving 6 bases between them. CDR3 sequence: CASSLGTANTGELFF. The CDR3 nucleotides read TGCGCCAGCAGCTTGGGAACAGCGAACACCGGGGAGCTGTTTTTT.

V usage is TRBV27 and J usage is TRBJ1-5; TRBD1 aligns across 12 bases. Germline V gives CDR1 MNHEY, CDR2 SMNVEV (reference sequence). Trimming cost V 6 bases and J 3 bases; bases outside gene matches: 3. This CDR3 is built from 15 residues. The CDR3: CASRPGQGANQPQHF. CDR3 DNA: TGTGCCAGCAGGCCGGGACAGGGGGCCAATCAGCCCCAGCATTTT.

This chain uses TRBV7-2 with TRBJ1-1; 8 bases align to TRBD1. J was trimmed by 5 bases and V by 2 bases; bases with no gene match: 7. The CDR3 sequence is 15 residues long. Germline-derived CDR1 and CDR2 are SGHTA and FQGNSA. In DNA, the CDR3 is TGTGCCAGCAGCTTACACCAGGGGGCTGGGACTGAAGCTTTCTTT. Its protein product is CASSLHQGAGTEAFF. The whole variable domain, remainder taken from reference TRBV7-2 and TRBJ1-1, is GAGVSQSPSNKVTEKGKDVELRCDPISGHTALYWYRQSLGQGLEFLIYFQGNSAPDKSGLPSDRFSAERTGGSVSTLTIQRTQQEDSAVYLCASSLHQGAGTEAFFGQGTRLTVV.

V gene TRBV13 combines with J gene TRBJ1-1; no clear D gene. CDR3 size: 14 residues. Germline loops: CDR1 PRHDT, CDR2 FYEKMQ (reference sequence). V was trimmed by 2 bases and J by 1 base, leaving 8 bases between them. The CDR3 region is CASSLRGSNTEAFF. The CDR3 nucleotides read TGTGCCAGCAGCTTAAGAGGGTCGAACACTGAAGCTTTCTTT.

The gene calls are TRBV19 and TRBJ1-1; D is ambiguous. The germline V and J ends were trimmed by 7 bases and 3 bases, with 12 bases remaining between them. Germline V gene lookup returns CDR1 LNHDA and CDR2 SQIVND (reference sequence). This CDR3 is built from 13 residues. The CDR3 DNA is TGTGCCAGTACGGGAAGGTTCGACACTGAAGCTTTCTTT. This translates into CASTGRFDTEAFF.

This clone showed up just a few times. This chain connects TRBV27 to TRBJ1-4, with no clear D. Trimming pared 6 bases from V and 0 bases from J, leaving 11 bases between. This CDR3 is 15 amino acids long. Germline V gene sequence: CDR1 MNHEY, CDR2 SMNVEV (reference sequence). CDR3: CASSGFGTTNEKLFF. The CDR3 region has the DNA TGTGCCAGCAGCGGGTTTGGAACAACTAATGAAAAACTGTTTTTT.

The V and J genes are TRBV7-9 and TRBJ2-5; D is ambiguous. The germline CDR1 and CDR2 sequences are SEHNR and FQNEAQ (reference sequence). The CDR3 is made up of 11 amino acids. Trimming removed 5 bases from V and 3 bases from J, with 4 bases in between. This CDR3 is CASSQEETQYF. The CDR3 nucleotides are TGTGCCAGCAGCCAAGAAGAGACCCAGTACTTC.